This TCR beta chain derives from a study of regulatory T cells in long-lasting Graves disease. Study at large: Persistent cases were those of Graves' disease that involved over 5 years of antithyroid drugs with positive TSH receptor antibodies.

General study results and limits: Peripheral blood was the sole material, not thyroid tissue.

This clonotype was detected a few times. The antigen remains undetermined. Trimming stripped 0 bases from V and 3 bases from J, with 6 bases between. The CDR3 has 13 amino acids. The germline V gene encodes CDR1 SGDLS and CDR2 YYNGEE. iRepertoire HTBI primers and Arm-PCR of CDR3 regions built TCR beta libraries. One entry per CDR3 protein, called by TCRdb with MiXCR from the multiplex PCR reads. The sample shows about 470,000 distinct CDR3 sequences, under 25% of them seen only once. Time point specified: persistent/refractory GD, antithyroid drugs over 5 years with positive TRAb. From PBMCs, RNA was extracted and then used to make the TCR library.

This chain joins TRBV9 and TRBJ2-5; D remains ambiguous. The input for sequencing was peripheral blood mononuclear cells (PBMCs), taken when the disease was refractory, from a patient treated with antithyroid drugs. The receptor was derived from a female donor with Graves disease. The CDR3: CASSVEEEETQYF. Written as DNA, the CDR3 is TGTGCCAGCAGCGTAGAAGAAGAAGAGACCCAGTACTTC.